Reported below is one T cell receptor beta chain. These data come from a study of blood T cell repertoires in COVID-19. Overall study: Acute-phase and convalescent COVID-19 samples originated in the United States, Italy and Spain. Sample material is recorded as cDNA or gDNA derived from T cells, B-cell-depleted T cells, or PBMCs.

Germline V gene lookup returns CDR1 GTSNPN and CDR2 SVGIG (reference sequence). The CDR3 spans 15 residues. V gave up 2 bases and J gave up 2 bases; unmatched junction bases: 8. In the authors' methods: Cell counts per sample came from amplifying reference gene primers. The method was immunoSEQ multiplex PCR; TCRdb's version includes in-frame clones alone and lacks a portion of them. That table supplies the V and J calls and clone size; D and trimming were determined from the DNA. The sample holds roughly 120,000 clones, approximately 85% seen once. The receptor was isolated from a woman aged 55 to 70 with acute or convalescent COVID-19. The chain employs TRBV30 and TRBJ2-7, with 8 nucleotides matching TRBD1. Sequencing was performed on peripheral blood. CDR3 loop: CAWSSLTGVAYEQYF. For the CDR3, the DNA is TGTGCCTGGAGTTCCCTGACAGGGGTTGCCTACGAGCAGTACTTC. Full variable domain (rest looked up from reference TRBV30 and TRBJ2-7): SQTIHQWPATLVQPVGSPLSLECTVEGTSNPNLYWYRQAAGRGLQLLFYSVGIGQISSEVPQNLSASRPQDRQFILSSKKLLLSDSGFYLCAWSSLTGVAYEQYFGPGTRLTVT.